One sample yielded the 15 T cell receptor beta chains listed below, sequenced in a study of Ad26.COV2.S vaccination and SARS-CoV-2 variants (dated by TCRdb to 2020 to 2022). Libraries were built with the immunoSEQ multiplex PCR assay. TCRdb mirrors the immuneACCESS table, restricted to in-frame sequences. Some clones are absent from its copies; in checked studies, under half trace to an unresolved V gene, and the reason for the others is unknown. The sample profile shows approximately 280,000 clones; around 87% of them were found once. Around 3% of the sample rests with the top ten. In the paper's terms, the treatment or condition label means: around 19 received Ad26.COV2.S at low or high dose, single or two shots; a few received placebo; per-sample allocation not given. For vaccine and placebo recipients, repertoires were sequenced using samples collected on day 63 after the first injection. This material consisted of peripheral blood, taken in a trial of Ad26.COV2.S vaccine versus placebo. The receptors come from a person aged 18-60 years who received the Ad26.COV2.S COVID-19 vaccine or a placebo.

This chain links TRBV28 with TRBJ2-4, with TRBD1 matching over 7 bases. The V and J ends lost 5 bases and 6 bases, in that order; junction bases with no gene match: 10. The CDR3 spans 15 residues. CDR1 is MDHEN, CDR2 SYDVKM, per germline. CDR3 bases: TGTGCCAGCAGTACCACCTCGACAGGGCCAAACATTCAGTACTTC. Its translation: CASSTTSTGPNIQYF.

The genes are TRBV5-1 and TRBJ1-1; 7 bases fit TRBD1. Germline CDR1 is SGHRS and CDR2 is YFSETQ. The junction had 4 bases not matched to a gene; V was cut back by 5 bases and J by 0 bases. The CDR3 has 14 amino acids. CDR3 nucleotides: TGCGCCAGCAGAATGGGACAGCTGAACACTGAAGCTTTCTTT. This sequence encodes CASRMGQLNTEAFF.

This clone was recorded once. CDR3: CASSFYTGITYEQYF. As DNA, the CDR3 is TGTGCCAGCAGCTTTTATACGGGAATCACCTACGAGCAGTACTTC. The V call is TRBV7-9, the J call TRBJ2-7; TRBD2 might be the D (5 bases). The CDR3 length is 15 residues. From germline, CDR1 is SEHNR and CDR2 FQNEAQ (reference sequence). V was clipped by 3 bases and J by 2 bases, with 14 bases between them.

This clone was detected a few times. J is TRBJ1-1 and V is TRBV5-1, with TRBD1 matching over 8 bases. Germline V gene sequence: CDR1 SGHRS, CDR2 YFSETQ. The V gene end was trimmed by 4 bases and the J gene end by 5 bases; junction bases not matched to a gene: 10. The CDR3 is made up of 15 amino acids. The CDR3 DNA is TGCGCCAGCAGCGCCCGACAGGGGAGAAGGACTGAAGCTTTCTTT. Its protein product is CASSARQGRRTEAFF.

The CDR3 coding sequence is TGTGCCAGCAGTGATCTTAGGCGGACTGAAGCTTTCTTT. It is translated as CASSDLRRTEAFF. This chain uses TRBV6-1 with TRBJ1-1; D call uncertain. Per germline, CDR1 MNHNS and CDR2 SASEGT. The CDR3 is 13 amino acids. The V and J ends lost 3 bases and 5 bases respectively, with 10 bases between them.

This sequence joins TRBV2 and TRBJ2-3; the match to TRBD2 covers 8 bases. The CDR3 has 16 residues. Germline loops: CDR1 SNHLY, CDR2 FYNNEI. Germline trimming cut 6 bases from V and 0 bases from J; bases unmatched to any gene: 8. The CDR3 reads CASRSLAGTSTDTQYF. The CDR3 nucleotides read TGTGCCAGCAGGTCTTTAGCGGGAACTAGCACAGATACGCAGTATTTT.

The chain recombines TRBV6-5 with TRBJ2-1; 8 bases line up with TRBD1. With 8 bases clipped from V and 6 bases from J, the junction kept 6 bases outside the gene matches. CDR1 is MNHEY and CDR2 is SVGAGI in the germline V gene. This CDR3 has 13 residues. This CDR3 reads CASGQGRLNEQFF. The CDR3 coding sequence is TGTGCCAGCGGACAGGGCCGACTCAATGAGCAGTTCTTC.

The chain joins TRBV18 to TRBJ1-1; D perhaps matches TRBD1 (6 bases). CDR3 size: 14 residues. Trimming took off 3 bases at V and 0 bases at J, with 8 bases between the two ends. Germline CDR1 KGHSH, CDR2 LQKENI. This CDR3 is CASSPDSLNTEAFF. The CDR3 bases are TGTGCCAGCTCACCGGACAGCCTGAACACTGAAGCTTTCTTT.

The J gene is TRBJ1-1, the V gene TRBV14; D is uncertain. There are 12 residues in the CDR3. Per germline, CDR1 SGHDN and CDR2 FVKESK. Trimming removed 3 bases at V and 6 bases at J, with 8 bases between. CDR3 loop: CASSHRWAEAFF. CDR3 coding DNA: TGTGCCAGCAGCCACCGGTGGGCTGAAGCTTTCTTT.

The CDR3 DNA reads TGTGCCAGCAGCTCACAGGGGGGCGCTGGAAACACCATATATTTT. It is translated as CASSSQGGAGNTIYF. The chain joins TRBV5-4 to TRBJ1-3; TRBD1 agrees at 8 bases. This CDR3 has 15 amino acids. V shed 3 bases, J shed 2 bases, and the junction held 4 bases outside the gene matches. Germline CDR1 is SGHNT and CDR2 is YYREEE (reference sequence).

The gene calls are TRBV2 and TRBJ2-3, with no clear D. V was trimmed by 6 bases and J by 1 base, leaving 2 bases between them. The germline V gene encodes CDR1 SNHLY and CDR2 FYNNEI. This CDR3 comprises 11 residues. CDR3 loop: CASRGTDTQYF. The CDR3, as DNA: TGTGCCAGCAGGGGCACAGATACGCAGTATTTT.

The chain recombines TRBV27 with TRBJ1-6, with D unclear. The germline gives CDR1 MNHEY, CDR2 SMNVEV (reference sequence). V was trimmed by 5 bases and J by 10 bases, leaving 12 bases between them. The CDR3 covers 13 residues. The CDR3 bases are TGTGCCAGCAGTCCCTCCGGAACGTCACCCCTCCACTTT. Translated, it gives CASSPSGTSPLHF.

The chain combines TRBV29-1 with TRBJ1-1, with 11 nucleotides matching TRBD1. Unmatched junction bases numbered 1, after V lost 6 bases and J lost 4 bases. The CDR3 totals 12 residues. Germline-derived CDR1 and CDR2 are SQVTM and ANQGSEA. The CDR3 reads CSVGTGGTEAFF. For the CDR3, the DNA is TGCAGCGTGGGGACAGGGGGCACTGAAGCTTTCTTT.

The chain carries TRBV30 and TRBJ1-6; D is unclear. The V gene's germline CDR1 is GTSNPN and CDR2 SVGIG (reference sequence). Between the trimmed V and J ends, which lost 3 bases and 0 bases, there was a span of 9 bases. This CDR3 has 15 amino acids. CDR3 loop: CAWSSGSSYNSPLHF. The CDR3 nucleotides are TGTGCCTGGAGCTCGGGGAGCTCCTATAATTCACCCCTCCACTTT.

This chain uses TRBV6-1 with TRBJ2-7; D remains unclear. CDR3 length: 13 residues. Trimming left V 2 bases short and J 8 bases short, with 13 bases between. The germline gives CDR1 MNHNS, CDR2 SASEGT. This CDR3 is CASSEWASPKQYF. The CDR3 DNA reads TGTGCCAGCAGTGAATGGGCCTCCCCAAAGCAGTACTTC.